This TCR beta chain was observed in a study of CD8+ T cells in alopecia areata. Background on the study: The share of scalp area affected provided the severity score for treated patients. Study observations and caveats: The study found tofacitinib significantly decreased scalp clonality and expanded CD8+ clones among the top 100. Scalp and blood retained many expanded lesional clones during tofacitinib.

RNA, once extracted, was reverse transcribed into cDNA for use as the sequencing template. Sequenced by immunoSEQ multiplex PCR; TCRdb stores in-frame clones only, minus some. The sample contains about 150,000 clones, approximately 65% of which appear only once. To note about this clone: The antigen is not known.

V was pared by 6 bases and J by 5 bases, with 7 bases of the junction left unmatched. CDR1 is SQVTM, CDR2 ANQGSEA, per germline. The CDR3 consists of 12 residues. Treatment meaning: oral pan-JAK inhibitor, 5-10 mg twice daily. Sorting of PBMCs yielded the CD4+ and CD8+ T cells. The sequence was obtained from a human donor with alopecia areata. This specimen was CD4+ T cells sorted from blood, taken at week 4, from a patient treated with tofacitinib. The chain recombines TRBV29-1 with TRBJ2-7; 7 bases are a match to TRBD1. CDR3: CSVTVGGHEQYF. In DNA, the CDR3 is TGCAGCGTGACCGTAGGGGGCCACGAGCAGTACTTC.